The 20 T cell receptor beta chains below were found in one sample sequenced in a study of shared clonotypes between healthy human individuals. Some clones are missing from TCRdb's copy, which holds only in-frame ones; the method was immunoSEQ multiplex PCR. Among about 2.4 million clones, more than 85% were seen once, and the ten largest hold roughly 0.39%. Sample: naive CD4+ T cells from PBMCs. Regarding subset: CD45RA+ positively selected. The receptors derive from a man between 18 and 29 years old in good health. Some clones in this sample may be carry-over from other donors' samples.

As to this clone: Other nucleotide sequences in the sample specify the same CDR3. The V and J genes are TRBV28 and TRBJ1-1, with 9 bases lining up with TRBD1. CDR3 length: 14 residues. The junction had 4 bases not matched to a gene; V was cut back by 4 bases and J by 4 bases. Germline lookup yields CDR1 MDHEN and CDR2 SYDVKM. The CDR3: CASSSTGGRTEAFF. Here the CDR3 DNA reads TGTGCCAGCAGTTCTACAGGGGGCCGCACTGAAGCTTTCTTT.

This clone was observed a single time. This chain joins TRBV5-6 and TRBJ2-5; D possibly corresponds to TRBD1 (5 bases). Trimming shortened V by 4 bases and J by 5 bases, and 21 bases separated the two germline ends. Germline assignment: CDR1 SGHDT and CDR2 YYEEEE. This CDR3 comprises 16 residues. DNA of the CDR3: TGTGCCAGCAGCCTCGGACACCCCGTGGTTCCGGAGACCCAGTACTTC. Protein product: CASSLGHPVVPETQYF.

The chain combines TRBV11-2 with TRBJ1-2, with TRBD1 matching 8 bases. Per germline, CDR1 SGHAT and CDR2 FQNNGV. The junction had 9 bases not matched to a gene; V was cut back by 5 bases and J by 4 bases. CDR3 size: 15 residues. The CDR3 region has the DNA TGTGCCAGCAGCCCGCGACAGGGGCCGGCCTATGGCTACACCTTC. Translating gives CASSPRQGPAYGYTF.

The chain employs TRBV6-1 and TRBJ2-7; 13 bases match TRBD2. The CDR3 covers 16 residues. V was clipped by 4 bases and J by 7 bases; unmatched bases: 10. The V gene's germline CDR1 is MNHNS and CDR2 SASEGT. CDR3 nucleotides: TGTGCCAGCAGTGGGACTAGCGGGAGAACGACGGGGGAGCAGTACTTC. Protein product: CASSGTSGRTTGEQYF.

This chain joins TRBV10-2 and TRBJ2-5; D may be TRBD2 (7 bases). The CDR3 covers 14 residues. Trimming took 7 bases from V and 2 from J, leaving 14 bases between them. Looked up from germline, CDR1 is WSHSY and CDR2 is SAAADI. CDR3 coding DNA: TGCGCCAGCAAGGGGGGAGGGGGGCAAGAGACCCAGTACTTC. It codes for CASKGGGGQETQYF.

The J gene is TRBJ2-7, the V gene TRBV9, with D perhaps given as TRBD1 or TRBD2 (5 bases each). In germline, CDR1 is SGDLS, CDR2 YYNGEE. CDR3 size: 14 residues. Trimming took off 4 bases at V and 2 bases at J, with 13 bases between the two ends. CDR3 nucleotide sequence: TGTGCCAGCAGCCCCCGTCTGGGGGCCTACGAGCAGTACTTC. Translating gives CASSPRLGAYEQYF.

The chain uses TRBV6-5 and TRBJ1-6, with TRBD1 as a possible D gene (6 bases). Germline lookup yields CDR1 MNHEY and CDR2 SVGAGI. The CDR3 consists of 16 residues. Between the trimmed V and J ends, which lost 0 bases and 9 bases, there was a span of 15 bases. The CDR3 protein is CASSYSRVHRASPLHF. The CDR3 DNA sequence: TGTGCCAGCAGTTACTCGAGAGTCCACAGGGCTTCACCCCTCCACTTT.

This clone came up once. The chain employs TRBV6-6 and TRBJ2-1; 7 positions match TRBD1. Germline values: CDR1 MNHNY, CDR2 SVGAGI (reference sequence). The CDR3 covers 16 residues. J was trimmed by 3 bases and V by 6 bases; bases with no gene match: 11. The CDR3 spells CASSPTLRQGYNEQFF. In DNA, the CDR3 is TGTGCCAGCAGCCCCACTTTAAGACAGGGCTACAATGAGCAGTTCTTC.

This chain links TRBV6-5 with TRBJ2-1, with no clear D. V dropped 9 bases and J dropped 7 bases, with 16 bases sitting between them. The CDR3 has 13 residues. Germline V gene lookup returns CDR1 MNHEY and CDR2 SVGAGI. CDR3 sequence: CASSPILGNEQFF. The CDR3 DNA reads TGTGCCAGTTCTCCAATACTGGGGAATGAGCAGTTCTTC.

This chain joins TRBV18 and TRBJ1-2, with TRBD1 matching over 7 bases. CDR1 and CDR2 from the germline V gene are KGHSH and LQKENI. With 5 bases clipped from V and 4 bases from J, the junction kept 19 bases outside the gene matches. The CDR3 is 18 residues long. In DNA, the CDR3 is TGTGCCAGCTCAGATACGAGGGGACAGCTAATACCTCTCTATGGCTACACCTTC. Protein: CASSDTRGQLIPLYGYTF.

The chain joins TRBV4-2 to TRBJ2-3; D gene ambiguous. The CDR3 totals 16 residues. Germline CDR1 reads LGHNA; CDR2 reads YNFKEQ. V dropped 4 bases and J dropped 1 base, with 15 bases sitting between them. The CDR3 here is CASSPAGWSGTDTQYF. In DNA form, the CDR3 reads TGTGCCAGCAGCCCCGCCGGTTGGTCGGGCACAGATACGCAGTATTTT.

The chain links TRBV5-4 to TRBJ1-3; D is undetermined. Trimming removed 3 bases from V and 4 bases from J, with 14 bases in between. CDR3 length equals 15 residues. Germline lookup yields CDR1 SGHNT and CDR2 YYREEE (reference sequence). The CDR3 spells CASSSPGRIGNTIYF. Here the CDR3 DNA reads TGTGCCAGCAGCTCCCCCGGAAGAATCGGAAACACCATATATTTT.

This chain joins TRBV7-9 and TRBJ1-5, with 10 bases identical to TRBD1. V lost 1 base to trimming and J lost 7 bases; unmatched junction nucleotides: 10. Germline loops: CDR1 SEHNR, CDR2 FQNEAQ (reference sequence). This CDR3 contains 17 residues. CDR3 protein: CASSLVDGQGVRQPQHF. The CDR3 bases are TGTGCCAGCAGCTTAGTAGACGGACAGGGGGTTCGACAGCCCCAGCATTTT.

V is TRBV11-2 and J is TRBJ1-2, with unresolved D. This CDR3 has 16 amino acids. From germline, CDR1 is SGHAT and CDR2 FQNNGV. V lost 2 bases and J 4 bases, leaving 17 bases between the germline ends. The CDR3 DNA reads TGTGCCAGCAGCTTAACCCGGGGAACCTCCCTCTATGGCTACACCTTC. Amino acid sequence: CASSLTRGTSLYGYTF.

For this clone: Other DNA sequences from this sample encode an identical CDR3 as well. The J gene is TRBJ2-2, the V gene TRBV18; D is unclear. In germline, CDR1 is KGHSH, CDR2 LQKENI. This CDR3 comprises 14 residues. Deletions cut 3 bases from V and 0 bases from J, with 5 bases between. The CDR3 spells CASSPQANTGELFF. CDR3 DNA sequence: TGTGCCAGCTCACCCCAAGCGAACACCGGGGAGCTGTTTTTT.

V usage is TRBV19 and J usage is TRBJ2-7, with 7 bases aligning to TRBD2. There are 13 residues in the CDR3. CDR1 is LNHDA and CDR2 is SQIVND in the germline V gene (reference sequence). Trimming at V came to 6 bases and at J to 6 bases, leaving 8 bases not matched to a gene. Here the CDR3 reads CASRGGRSLEQYF. DNA of the CDR3: TGTGCCAGTAGGGGCGGGAGATCGCTCGAGCAGTACTTC. The whole variable domain, remainder taken from reference TRBV19 and TRBJ2-7, is DGGITQSPKYLFRKEGQNVTLSCEQNLNHDAMYWYRQDPGQGLRLIYYSQIVNDFQKGDIAEGYSVSREKKESFPLTVTSAQKNPTAFYLCASRGGRSLEQYFGPGTRLTVT.

This clone was seen more than once but under ten times. The chain employs TRBV11-2 and TRBJ2-2; D unresolved. V lost 2 bases to trimming and J lost 1 base, with 2 bases between them. Per germline, CDR1 SGHAT and CDR2 FQNNGV. The CDR3 sequence is 13 residues long. CDR3 loop: CASSLKNTGELFF. CDR3 bases: TGTGCCAGCAGCTTAAAGAACACCGGGGAGCTGTTTTTT.

This sequence joins TRBV28 and TRBJ1-3; tentative D call: TRBD1 (5 bases). V was trimmed by 6 bases and J by 0 bases, leaving 12 bases between them. Germline V gene lookup returns CDR1 MDHEN and CDR2 SYDVKM. CDR3 length: 15 amino acids. This CDR3 is CASSSAGGSGNTIYF. For the CDR3, the DNA is TGTGCCAGCAGCTCCGCCGGGGGCTCTGGAAACACCATATATTTT.

With respect to this clone: Relative to the germline gene, one junction end is altered; a read error may explain this. This chain connects TRBV6-6 to TRBJ2-7; perhaps TRBD2 as D (6 bases). Per germline, CDR1 MNHNY and CDR2 SVGAGI (reference sequence). There are 16 residues in the CDR3. CDR3 nucleotides: TGTGCCAACAGTTACCCGGATGGGCGGGGCCCTTACGAGCAGTACTTC. Translating gives CANSYPDGRGPYEQYF.

V gene TRBV6-5 combines with J gene TRBJ2-7; D is possibly TRBD1 (6 bases). This CDR3 is 14 amino acids long. Between the trimmed V and J ends, which lost 4 bases and 3 bases, there was a span of 13 bases. Per the germline V gene, CDR1 is MNHEY and CDR2 is SVGAGI. CDR3 sequence (DNA): TGTGCCAGCAGTTTGACAGGAGGTTTCTACGAGCAGTACTTC. This gives the protein CASSLTGGFYEQYF.